This TCR beta chain was recorded in a study of control samples from healthy donors and cancer patients. Clones were read by immunoSEQ multiplex PCR, and TCRdb kept only the in-frame ones, dropping some. This table holds about 120,000 clones, roughly 91% found once. Deletions cut 4 bases from V and 0 bases from J, with 12 bases between. The CDR3 spans 15 residues. Germline assignment: CDR1 LNHDA and CDR2 SQIVND (reference sequence). This clone was seen once. The clonotype originates from a man aged 35-49 years in good health. The chain recombines TRBV19 with TRBJ1-1; no reliable D call. The sequenced material came from blood. For the CDR3, the DNA is TGTGCCAGTAGTAAGGCAGGTTATATGAACACTGAAGCTTTCTTT. Translating gives CASSKAGYMNTEAFF.